The clone carrying this T cell receptor beta chain turned up a few times. Its antigen is not identified. These data are taken from a study of CD8 T cells in ankylosing spondylitis. Quantitative 5'-RACE was performed with molecular barcodes, and it yielded the TCR beta libraries. MiXCR, applied by TCRdb to the 5' RACE reads, yields one record per CDR3 protein. The sample carries a few hundred thousand distinct CDR3 sequences, roughly an eighth recorded once. The CDR3 extends over 15 amino acids. CDR1 and CDR2 from the germline V gene are DFQATT and SNEGSKA (reference sequence). Unmatched junction bases numbered 4, after V lost 3 bases and J lost 0 bases. Study-wide findings and caveats: Enrichment of disease-linked clones was reportedly significant in matched ankylosing spondylitis synovial fluid. Roughly eight highly homologous variants formed a TCR beta motif that appeared characteristic of ankylosing spondylitis blood.

V gene TRBV20-1 combines with J gene TRBJ2-7; 11 bases align to TRBD2. The TCR was taken from a male donor with ankylosing spondylitis. Sequencing was performed on blood, either unsorted or a sorted T cell fraction (not recorded which). The CDR3 DNA reads TGCAGTGCTAGCCGGGGACTAGCGGCCTCCTACGAGCAGTACTTC. Translated, it gives CSASRGLAASYEQYF.